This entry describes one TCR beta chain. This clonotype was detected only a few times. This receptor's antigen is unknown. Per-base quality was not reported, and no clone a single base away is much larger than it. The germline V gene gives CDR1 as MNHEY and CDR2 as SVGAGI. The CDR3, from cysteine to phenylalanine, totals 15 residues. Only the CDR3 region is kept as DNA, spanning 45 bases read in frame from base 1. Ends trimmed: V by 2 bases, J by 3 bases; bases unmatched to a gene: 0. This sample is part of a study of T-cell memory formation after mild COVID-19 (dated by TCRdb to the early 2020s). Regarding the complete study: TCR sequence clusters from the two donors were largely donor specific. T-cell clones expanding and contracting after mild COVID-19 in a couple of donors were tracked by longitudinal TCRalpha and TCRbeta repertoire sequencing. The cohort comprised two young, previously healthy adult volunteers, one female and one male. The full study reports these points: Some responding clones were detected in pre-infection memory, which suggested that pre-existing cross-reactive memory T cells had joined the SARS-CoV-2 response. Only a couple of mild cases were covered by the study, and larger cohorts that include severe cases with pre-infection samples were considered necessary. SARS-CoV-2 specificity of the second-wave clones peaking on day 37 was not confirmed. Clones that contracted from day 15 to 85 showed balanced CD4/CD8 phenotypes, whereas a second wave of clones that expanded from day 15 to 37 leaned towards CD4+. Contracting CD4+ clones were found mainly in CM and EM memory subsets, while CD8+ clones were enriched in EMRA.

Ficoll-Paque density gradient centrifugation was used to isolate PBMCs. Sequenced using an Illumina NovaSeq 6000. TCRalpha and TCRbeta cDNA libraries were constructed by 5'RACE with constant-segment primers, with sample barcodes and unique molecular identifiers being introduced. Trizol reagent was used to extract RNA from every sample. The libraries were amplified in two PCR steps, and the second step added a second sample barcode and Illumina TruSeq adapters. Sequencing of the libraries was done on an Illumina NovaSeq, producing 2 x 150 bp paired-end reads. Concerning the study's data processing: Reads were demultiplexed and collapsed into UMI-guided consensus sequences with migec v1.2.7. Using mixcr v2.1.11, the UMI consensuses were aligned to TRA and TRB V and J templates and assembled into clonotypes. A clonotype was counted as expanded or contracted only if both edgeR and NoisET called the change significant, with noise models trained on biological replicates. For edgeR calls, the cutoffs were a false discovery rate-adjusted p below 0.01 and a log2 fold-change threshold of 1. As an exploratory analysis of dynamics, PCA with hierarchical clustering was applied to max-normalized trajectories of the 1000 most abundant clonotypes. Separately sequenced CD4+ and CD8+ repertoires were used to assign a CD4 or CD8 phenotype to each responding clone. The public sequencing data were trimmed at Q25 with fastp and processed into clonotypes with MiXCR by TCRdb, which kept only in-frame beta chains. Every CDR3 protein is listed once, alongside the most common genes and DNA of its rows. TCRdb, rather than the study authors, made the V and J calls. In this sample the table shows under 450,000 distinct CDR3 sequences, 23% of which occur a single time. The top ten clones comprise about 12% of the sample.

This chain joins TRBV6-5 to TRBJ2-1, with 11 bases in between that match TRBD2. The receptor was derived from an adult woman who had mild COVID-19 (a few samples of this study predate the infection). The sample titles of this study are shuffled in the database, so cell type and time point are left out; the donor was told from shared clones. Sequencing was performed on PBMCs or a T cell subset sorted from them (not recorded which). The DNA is TGTGCCAGCAGTTACGGGACTAGCGGCTACAATGAGCAGTTCTTC. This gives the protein CASSYGTSGYNEQFF.